This T cell receptor beta chain originates from a study of blood T cell repertoires in COVID-19. At the level of the study: Some COVID-19 samples were acute and others convalescent; all came from the United States, Italy and Spain. Sources were T cells, B-cell-depleted T cells, or PBMCs; the material itself was cDNA or gDNA.

V gave up 2 bases and J gave up 5 bases, with 16 bases separating them. This CDR3 comprises 15 residues. CDR1 and CDR2 (germline): SGHKS, YYEKEE (reference sequence). Per the authors' pipeline: Amplification from reference gene primers served as the basis for estimated nucleated cell counts. The table came from immunoSEQ multiplex PCR; TCRdb's copy has only in-frame clones and leaves some out. That table is the source of V, J and clone size, and D and trimming were worked out from the DNA. This repertoire shows 85,000 to 130,000 clones, 88% found once; its top ten account for around 6.9%. The chain employs TRBV5-5 and TRBJ1-1; a possible D gene is TRBD1 (5 bases). The TCR originated in a woman aged 55-70 years with acute or convalescent COVID-19. Sequencing was done on a sample of peripheral blood. CDR3 protein: CASSFSDGGWTEAFF. CDR3 nucleotide sequence: TGTGCCAGCAGCTTTAGCGACGGGGGATGGACTGAAGCTTTCTTT.